This is a list of T cell receptor beta chains from one sample in a study of T-cell reconstitution after alpha-beta-depleted transplantation in children. TCRdb ran MiXCR on the PCR reads and lists one entry per CDR3 protein. Altogether about 200,000 distinct CDR3 sequences are present, 6.6% being singletons, with the ten largest covering about 5.9%. The starting material was PBMCs, obtained before TCRalphabeta/CD19-depleted stem cell transplant. The receptors stem from a boy aged 2 to 10 with acute lymphoblastic leukemia, due to receive a stem cell transplant. The CDR3 runs from the conserved cysteine through the conserved F or W. A D gene is named only where the DNA matches it firmly. Where a row states a size, it is once, few, many or the class of an expanded clone; other rows omit it.

>TRBV7-8|TRBD2|TRBJ2-2|many
TGTGCCAGCAGCTCTACTAGCGGGAGTTACACCGGGGAGCTGTTTTTT
CASSSTSGSYTGELFF
>TRBV11-2|TRBD2|TRBJ2-2|many
TGTGCCAGCAGCTCTGGACTAGCGGGAGCCCTGAACACCGGGGAGCTGTTTTTT
CASSSGLAGALNTGELFF
>TRBV2|TRBD1|TRBJ1-6|many
TGTGCCAGCAGGGCCGGGACAGGGGATAATTCACCCCTCCACTTT
CASRAGTGDNSPLHF
>TRBV20-1|NA|TRBJ2-3|NA
TGTGGGGGGCTAGCGGCCAACACAGATACGCAGTATTTT
CGGLAANTDTQYF
>TRBV4-3|TRBD2|TRBJ2-7|NA
TGCGCCAGCAGCCAAGACCGTCTGATTGCGGGGGGCTCCTACGAGCAGTACTTC
CASSQDRLIAGGSYEQYF
>TRBV5-6|TRBD1|TRBJ2-2|many
TGTGCCAGCAGCTATGAGGGGGCCGAGACCGGGGAGCTGTTTTTT
CASSYEGAETGELFF
>TRBV20-1|NA|TRBJ1-5|many
TGCAGTGCTCGCCGACAGAATCAGCCCCAGCATTTT
CSARRQNQPQHF
>TRBV5-1|NA|TRBJ1-3|many
TGCGCCAGCAGCTTGGAAGGACTCTCTGGAAACACCATATATTTT
CASSLEGLSGNTIYF
>TRBV28|TRBD1|TRBJ2-6|many
TGTGCCAGCAGCCCGACAGGGGCTGGGGCCAACGTCCTGACTTTC
CASSPTGAGANVLTF
>TRBV29-1|TRBD1|TRBJ1-1|once
TGCAGCGTTGAACTAGGGGGCGGCGGGACTGAAGCTTTCTTT
CSVELGGGGTEAFF
>TRBV11-2|TRBD2|TRBJ2-1|few
TGTGCCAGCAACCCAAGCAGAGGGACTAGTGGCAATGAGCAGTTCTTC
CASNPSRGTSGNEQFF
>TRBV5-1|NA|TRBJ2-2|NA
TGCGCCAGCAGCCGAAAAGAGCAGGGGGGCACCGGGGAGCTGTTTTTT
CASSRKEQGGTGELFF
>TRBV7-9|NA|TRBJ2-2|many
TGTGCCAGCAGCGCCAAGGGCGCCGGGGAGCTGTTTTTT
CASSAKGAGELFF
>TRBV5-6|NA|TRBJ2-1|many
TGTGCCAGCAGCTACCTCGGGACTCCCAAGGGAGATGAGCAGTTCTTC
CASSYLGTPKGDEQFF
>TRBV20-1|NA|TRBJ2-7|many
TGCAGTGCACGGGACTGGTACGAGCAGTACTTC
CSARDWYEQYF
>TRBV4-2|TRBD1|TRBJ2-7|many
TGTGCCAGCAGCCAAGAGTGGGTAAGACAGGGCTCCTACGAGCAGTACTTC
CASSQEWVRQGSYEQYF
>TRBV6-2/TRBV6-3|NA|TRBJ2-7|NA
TGTGCCAGCAGTTACTCGGCGGTTAGCTCCTACGAGCAGTACTTC
CASSYSAVSSYEQYF
>TRBV11-2|NA|TRBJ2-1|once
TGTGCCAGCAGCTTAGCCCCGGGACCAGCCTATGAGCAGTTCTTC
CASSLAPGPAYEQFF
>TRBV7-3|NA|TRBJ2-3|NA
TGTGCCAGCAGGGGTCCCCGGGACTCAAGTGATACGCAGTATTTT
CASRGPRDSSDTQYF
>TRBV28|TRBD1|TRBJ1-6|NA
TGTGCGACGACAGGGTCAGCGGGGACCAATTCACCCCTCCACTTT
CATTGSAGTNSPLHF
>TRBV24-1|NA|TRBJ2-1|many
TGTGCCACCTCCATCCAGGATGAGCAGTTCTTC
CATSIQDEQFF
>TRBV5-1|TRBD1|TRBJ2-5|many
TGCGCCAGCAGCTTGGCCGGGACAGGCCTTCAAGAGACCCAGTACTTC
CASSLAGTGLQETQYF
>TRBV10-1|NA|TRBJ1-4|many
TGCGCCAGCAGTGGGAGCCGGGATCGGGCAACTAATGAAAAACTGTTTTTT
CASSGSRDRATNEKLFF
>TRBV5-6|NA|TRBJ1-2|many
TGTGCCAGCAGCTTGGATTCCGGCAACTATGGCTACACCTTC
CASSLDSGNYGYTF
>TRBV4-3|NA|TRBJ2-5|many
TGCGCCAGCAGCCAAGGGGCCGCTCGTCAAGAGACCCAGTACTTC
CASSQGAARQETQYF
>TRBV20-1|NA|TRBJ2-7|few
TGCAGTGCTGAGGCCGGGACAGCGTTCGGGGGCTTTGTCTACGAGCAGTACTTC
CSAEAGTAFGGFVYEQYF
>TRBV15|NA|TRBJ2-3|many
TGTGCCACCAGCACAGATCTAGAGGCGGCAGATACGCAGTATTTT
CATSTDLEAADTQYF
>TRBV4-3|TRBD1|TRBJ1-1|many
TGCGCCAGCAGCCAGAGACAGGGCGGTGAAGCTTTCTTT
CASSQRQGGEAFF
>TRBV7-8|TRBD1|TRBJ2-1|medium-sized
TGTGCCAGCAGCTTAGCCGGAGGACAGGCCTACAATGAGCAGTTCTTC
CASSLAGGQAYNEQFF
>TRBV5-1|NA|TRBJ2-7|many
TGCGCCAGCAGCTTAAAGGGCACGACCCCCTACGAGCAGTACTTC
CASSLKGTTPYEQYF
>TRBV29-1|NA|TRBJ1-2|few
TGCAGCGTTGAAGATCAGGAGACAGCTTATGGCTACACCTTC
CSVEDQETAYGYTF
>TRBV28|TRBD1|TRBJ1-2|few
TGTGCCAGCAGTGAGACAGGGGGCGGATTCTACTATGGCTACACCTTC
CASSETGGGFYYGYTF
>TRBV28|TRBD2|TRBJ2-1|many
TGTGCCAGCACCCTAGCGGGGTCCTACAATGAGCAGTTCTTC
CASTLAGSYNEQFF
>TRBV28|NA|TRBJ1-2|NA
TGTGCCAGCGGGGACCGTGGGTATGGCTACACCTTC
CASGDRGYGYTF
>TRBV4-3|NA|TRBJ1-6|NA
TGCGCCAGCAGCCAAGATGAGGGGGGATGGAATTCACCCCTCCACTTT
CASSQDEGGWNSPLHF
>TRBV4-3|NA|TRBJ2-1|few
TGCGCCAGCAGCCAAGCATCGAGCGCCAGCTCCTACAATGAGCAGTTCTTC
CASSQASSASSYNEQFF
>TRBV5-1|NA|TRBJ2-1|many
TGCGCCAGCAGCTCTCAGTGGTCTGGGAATGAGCAGTTCTTC
CASSSQWSGNEQFF
>TRBV12-3/TRBV12-4|TRBD1|TRBJ2-5|few
TGTGCCAGTAGTAACAGGGGAGAGACCCAGTACTTC
CASSNRGETQYF
>TRBV29-1|NA|TRBJ2-1|many
TGCAGCGTTCAATTATTACAGGGCTACAATGAGCAGTTCTTC
CSVQLLQGYNEQFF
>TRBV12-3/TRBV12-4|NA|TRBJ1-6|few
TGTGCCAGTTCGGTCCTCTCCTATAATTCACCCCTCCACTTT
CASSVLSYNSPLHF
>TRBV29-1|NA|TRBJ2-1|many
TGCAGCGTTGGGGGGAGCTCCTACAATGAGCAGTTCTTC
CSVGGSSYNEQFF
>TRBV6-5|NA|TRBJ1-5|many
TGTGCCAGCAGGGAGGGTTTCAGAAGCAATCAGCCCCAGCATTTT
CASREGFRSNQPQHF
>TRBV28|NA|TRBJ2-7|many
TGTGCCAGCAGTTTACGGCAGACATCCAGGTACGAGCAGTACTTC
CASSLRQTSRYEQYF
>TRBV20-1|NA|TRBJ2-7|many
TGCAGTGCTAGAGATCTCTACGGGAGCACCTACGAGCAGTACTTC
CSARDLYGSTYEQYF
>TRBV7-9|NA|TRBJ1-4|many
TGTGCCAGCAGCGCTAGTTGGACGAGCAATGAAAAACTGTTTTTT
CASSASWTSNEKLFF
>TRBV5-1|NA|TRBJ2-1|few
TGCGCCAGCAGCCCCGCCCATGGCGTCAATGAGCAGTTCTTC
CASSPAHGVNEQFF
>TRBV12-3/TRBV12-4|TRBD1|TRBJ1-5|many
TGTGCCAGCAACCGGGGGACAGTCGATAGCAATCAGCCCCAGCATTTT
CASNRGTVDSNQPQHF
>TRBV7-2|TRBD1|TRBJ1-2|NA
TGTGCCAGCAGCTCTACGACAGGGTTAACACTCTATGGCTACACCTTC
CASSSTTGLTLYGYTF
>TRBV7-8|NA|TRBJ2-1|NA
TGTGCCAGCAGCTTAGCAATCAATGAGCAGTTCTTC
CASSLAINEQFF
>TRBV3-1|TRBD1|TRBJ2-3|many
TGTGCCAGCATCCAAGAATGGGCGAGGGGGCGCACAGATACGCAGTATTTT
CASIQEWARGRTDTQYF
>TRBV7-9|TRBD2|TRBJ2-3|few
TGTGCCAGCAGCCCGAGCGGGAGTGCAGATACGCAGTATTTT
CASSPSGSADTQYF
>TRBV20-1|NA|TRBJ1-2|NA
TGCAGTGCTGCCTACCGGGGTGCTATGAGTGGCTACACCTTC
CSAAYRGAMSGYTF
>TRBV7-2|TRBD2|TRBJ2-1|NA
TGTGCCAGCAGCCGGGAGAGCGGGGGTAATTACAATGAGCAGTTCTTC
CASSRESGGNYNEQFF
>TRBV29-1|TRBD1|TRBJ1-4|many
TGCAGCGTGGTCCCGGGACAGAGTAATGAAAAACTGTTTTTT
CSVVPGQSNEKLFF
>TRBV15|TRBD2|TRBJ2-1|few
TGTGCCACCAGCTGGGGATATAGCGGGAGCCCTAGGGTCGGCAATGAGCAGTTCTTC
CATSWGYSGSPRVGNEQFF
>TRBV28|TRBD2|TRBJ2-2|many
TGTGCCAGCATCCAGGAAGGGACTAGGTCGGATGGGGAGCTGTTTTTT
CASIQEGTRSDGELFF